The 8 T cell receptor beta chains given below trace back to one sample, sequenced in a study of blood T cell repertoires in COVID-19. Produced via immunoSEQ multiplex PCR; TCRdb's table is partial and in-frame only. The sample comprises approximately 280,000 clones, 70% to 90% of which are singletons, and approximately 10% rests with the top ten. Sequencing was carried out using peripheral blood. The source of these receptors is a woman in her seventies with acute or convalescent COVID-19.

The rearrangement joins TRBV5-5 to TRBJ2-7; 8 nucleotides line up with TRBD2. Germline V gives CDR1 SGHKS, CDR2 YYEKEE (reference sequence). The CDR3 covers 16 residues. Losses at the gene ends were 4 bases for V and 2 bases for J; bases not matched to a gene: 11. The CDR3 DNA reads TGTGCCAGCAGCGCCGGTACCGGGACTAGGGCCTACGAGCAGTACTTC. It translates to CASSAGTGTRAYEQYF.

The CDR3 sequence is CASSLEGVTNQETQYF. In DNA form, the CDR3 reads TGTGCCAGCAGCTTGGAGGGGGTGACTAACCAAGAGACCCAGTACTTC. V and J are TRBV5-6 and TRBJ2-5; maybe TRBD1 (6 bases). The CDR3 totals 16 residues. In germline, CDR1 is SGHDT, CDR2 YYEEEE. V lost 0 bases and J 0 bases, leaving 12 bases between the germline ends.

The rearrangement joins TRBV4-1 to TRBJ2-3; a weak D match, TRBD2 (6 bases). Germline CDR1 reads MGHRA; CDR2 reads YSYEKL. There are 14 residues in the CDR3. V was pared by 4 bases and J by 4 bases, with 12 bases between. The CDR3 sequence is CASSPLLAPDTQYF. In DNA form, the CDR3 reads TGCGCCAGCAGCCCCTTACTAGCCCCAGATACGCAGTATTTT.

The chain carries TRBV5-6 and TRBJ1-1; the D gene is possibly TRBD1 (5 bases). This CDR3 has 13 amino acids. Germline-derived CDR1 and CDR2 are SGHDT and YYEEEE. The germline V and J ends were trimmed by 6 bases and 5 bases, with 14 bases remaining between them. CDR3 sequence (DNA): TGTGCCAGCATCCTTGGTAAGGGGACTGAAGCTTTCTTT. Translation gives CASILGKGTEAFF.

The V gene is TRBV2, the J gene TRBJ2-7, with 9 bases fitting TRBD1. Trimming at V came to 0 bases and at J to 7 bases, leaving 7 bases not matched to a gene. CDR3 size: 15 residues. Germline V gene data show CDR1 as SNHLY and CDR2 as FYNNEI. The CDR3 loop is CASSEALRTGEEQYF. The CDR3 nucleotides read TGTGCCAGCAGTGAAGCGCTTAGGACAGGGGAAGAGCAGTACTTC.

The chain has TRBV6-4 and TRBJ1-2; 9 nucleotides agree with TRBD1. Unmatched junction bases numbered 3, after V lost 5 bases and J lost 5 bases. There are 13 residues in the CDR3. Germline V CDR1 and CDR2: MRHNA, SNTAGT. DNA of the CDR3: TGTGCCAGCAGTACCGGGACAGGGTATGGCTACACCTTC. Translation: CASSTGTGYGYTF.

The chain combines TRBV5-1 with TRBJ1-5; D unclear. V dropped 3 bases and J dropped 1 base, with 17 bases sitting between them. CDR3 length: 17 residues. Germline V gives CDR1 SGHRS, CDR2 YFSETQ. The DNA for the CDR3 is TGCGCCAGCAGCTGGAGGCCGTTGTCGGAGAGCAATCAGCCCCAGCATTTT. Translating gives CASSWRPLSESNQPQHF.

V and J are TRBV3-1 (or the pseudogene TRBV3-2) and TRBJ2-3; 14 bases agree with TRBD2. Germline lookup yields CDR1 LGHDT and CDR2 YNNKEL (reference sequence). The junction had 1 base not matched to a gene; V was cut back by 4 bases and J by 1 base. The CDR3 has 16 amino acids. This chain's CDR3 is CASSLGLAGGTDTQYF. The DNA of the CDR3 is TGTGCCAGCAGCCTGGGACTAGCGGGGGGCACAGATACGCAGTATTTT.